This TCR beta chain was observed in a study of early T cells in non-severe SARS-CoV-2 infection. The overall study: Sequencing used unsorted whole-blood bulk RNA, so chains lack pairing.

This clonotype came up many times. TCRdb reanalysed the 5' RACE reads using MiXCR and keeps one entry per CDR3 protein. The table shows tens of thousands of distinct CDR3 sequences, with around 9.3% occurring only once. This CDR3 region has 13 residues. Germline V gene sequence: CDR1 LNHNV, CDR2 YYDKDF (reference sequence). Trimming pared 0 bases from V and 10 bases from J, leaving 10 bases between. This clonotype was sampled from an adult who was a healthcare worker with PCR-confirmed SARS-CoV-2 infection or an uninfected control (not recorded which). V and J are TRBV15 and TRBJ2-1, with D possibly matching TRBD2 (6 bases). Specimen: whole blood, collected at baseline. The CDR3 sequence: CATSRDLSGEQFF. CDR3 nucleotide sequence: TGTGCCACCAGCAGAGATCTCAGCGGGGAGCAGTTCTTC.